One and the same sample provided the 8 T cell receptor beta chains below, sequenced in a study of monozygotic twins with inflammatory bowel disease. Reanalyzing the 5' RACE reads, TCRdb keeps one entry per CDR3 protein, without DNA. Listed are some 400,000 distinct CDR3 sequences; 2.4% falls within the top ten. Sequences were obtained from blood. The receptors stem from a human donor with ulcerative colitis or Crohn's disease, or a healthy co-twin of an affected twin (not recorded which).

This chain uses TRBV2 with TRBJ2-7; TCRdb gives TRBD2 as the D gene, but with no DNA this cannot be confirmed. The germline CDR1 and CDR2 sequences are SNHLY and FYNNEI. The CDR3 sequence is 14 residues long. The CDR3 loop reads CASRSAGGGYEQYF. Drawing the rest from reference TRBV2 and TRBJ2-7, the complete variable domain is EPEVTQTPSHQVTQMGQEVILRCVPISNHLYFYWYRQILGQKVEFLVSFYNNEISEKSEIFDDQFSVERPDGSNFTLKIRSTKLEDSAMYFCASRSAGGGYEQYFGPGTRLTVT.

The chain recombines TRBV7-2 with TRBJ2-7; absent DNA, TCRdb's TRBD1 call cannot be checked. This CDR3 is built from 14 residues. Germline V gives CDR1 SGHTA, CDR2 FQGNSA. The CDR3 sequence is CASSLRRGPYEQYF.

The chain joins TRBV7-2 to TRBJ2-1; the D gene TCRdb calls, TRBD2, cannot be checked with no DNA. CDR1 and CDR2 from the germline V gene are SGHTA and FQGNSA. This CDR3 has 15 amino acids. The CDR3 sequence: CASSPGLGTTAEQFF. Variable domain in full (rest from reference TRBV7-2 and TRBJ2-1): GAGVSQSPSNKVTEKGKDVELRCDPISGHTALYWYRQSLGQGLEFLIYFQGNSAPDKSGLPSDRFSAERTGGSVSTLTIQRTQQEDSAVYLCASSPGLGTTAEQFFGPGTRLTVL.

The chain uses TRBV11-2 and TRBJ2-3; the TCRdb D gene call, TRBD2, has no DNA to confirm it. Germline loops: CDR1 SGHAT, CDR2 FQNNGV. This CDR3 contains 13 residues. CDR3 amino acids: CASRKAGKDTQYF.

V usage is TRBV20-1 and J usage is TRBJ2-5; TCRdb's D call, TRBD1, is unchecked because there is no DNA. The CDR3 is 12 amino acids. Looked up from germline, CDR1 is DFQATT and CDR2 is SNEGSKA (reference sequence). CDR3 protein: CSAAGGRETQYF.

V is TRBV12-5 and J is TRBJ1-1. Germline V gene lookup returns CDR1 LGHNT and CDR2 FRNRAP. This CDR3 region has 15 residues. The CDR3 reads CASGLVLGRASEAFF.

Its frequency marks this clonotype as medium-sized (0.01 to 0.1%). This chain connects TRBV5-1 to TRBJ1-5; the TRBD1 assignment by TCRdb is unverifiable without DNA. The CDR3 consists of 14 residues. Looked up from germline, CDR1 is SGHRS and CDR2 is YFSETQ. The CDR3 loop is CASSKDSSNQPQHF.

The genes are TRBV7-2 and TRBJ1-5. In germline, CDR1 is SGHTA, CDR2 FQGNSA. The CDR3 has 14 amino acids. The CDR3 loop is CASSLGEGNQPQHF.